These 31 T cell receptor beta chains were sequenced from one sample in a study of identical twins (dated by TCRdb to 2015 to 2016). The library relied on 5' RACE. Sequencing was carried out with an Illumina HiSeq 2000. Using fastp at Q25 and MiXCR, TCRdb reprocessed the public reads and kept productive beta chains. Rows merge per CDR3 protein into single entries with the most common DNA and genes. The sample has under 1 million distinct CDR3 sequences on record, around an eighth of them singletons. Roughly 1.6% of the sample lies in the top ten. These data were also filed under a second study, of yellow fever vaccine responses in identical twins.

The sequencing input was PBMCs. Receptors were obtained from a woman aged 18 to 35 in good health.

The rearrangement links TRBV9 to TRBJ2-1, with no clear D. Trimming stripped 1 base from V and 0 bases from J, with 11 bases between. The germline V gene encodes CDR1 SGDLS and CDR2 YYNGEE. The CDR3 totals 16 residues. In nucleotides, the CDR3 is TGTGCCAGCAGCGTAATGGCGGAGCCCTCCTACAATGAGCAGTTCTTC. Encoded protein: CASSVMAEPSYNEQFF.

In its sample, this clonotype was seen a few times. This chain uses TRBV7-8 with TRBJ2-1, with 16 bases matching TRBD2. There are 19 residues in the CDR3. The germline CDR1 and CDR2 sequences are SGHVS and FQNEAQ. V dropped 4 bases and J dropped 6; count of bases not matched to a gene: 12. This CDR3 is CASSSGPGLAGGPGNEQFF. The CDR3 DNA reads TGTGCCAGCAGCTCGGGTCCGGGACTAGCGGGAGGGCCAGGCAATGAGCAGTTCTTC. Complete variable domain (other parts from reference TRBV7-8 and TRBJ2-1): GAGVSQSPRYKVAKRGQDVALRCDPISGHVSLFWYQQALGQGPEFLTYFQNEAQLDKSGLPSDRFFAERPEGSVSTLKIQRTQQEDSAVYLCASSSGPGLAGGPGNEQFFGPGTRLTVL.

This sequence joins TRBV6-1 and TRBJ2-5; TRBD1 aligns across 8 bases. V shed 7 bases, J shed 4 bases, and the junction held 8 bases outside the gene matches. Germline V CDR1 and CDR2: MNHNS, SASEGT. The CDR3 spans 14 residues. In DNA form, the CDR3 reads TGTGCCAGCACACAAGGACAGGGCGGAGAGACCCAGTACTTC. Translating it yields CASTQGQGGETQYF.

The chain links TRBV14 to TRBJ2-3; D may be TRBD1 or TRBD2 (6 bases each). The germline gives CDR1 SGHDN, CDR2 FVKESK. The CDR3 runs to 14 residues. Trimming took 3 bases from V and 11 from J, leaving 18 bases between them. The CDR3 bases are TGTGCCAGCAGCCATATAGGCGGAGGGGGTATGCAGTATTTT. It translates to CASSHIGGGGMQYF.

The J gene is TRBJ2-3, the V gene TRBV5-1; D possibly matches TRBD1 or TRBD2 (5 bases each). V shed 4 bases and J shed 4 bases, with 13 bases lying between them. The CDR3 is made up of 14 amino acids. Germline-derived CDR1 and CDR2 are SGHRS and YFSETQ. CDR3 in DNA: TGCGCCAGCAGCCCCCTGGGGGTACCAGATACGCAGTATTTT. Amino acids: CASSPLGVPDTQYF.

This clonotype was seen only a few times. This chain connects TRBV29-1 to TRBJ2-7, with 8 bases that match TRBD2. Germline trimming cut 7 bases from V and 3 bases from J; bases unmatched to any gene: 8. The CDR3 is 13 amino acids. CDR1 is SQVTM, CDR2 ANQGSEA, per germline. CDR3: CSATSGSFYEQYF. DNA of the CDR3: TGCAGCGCTACTAGCGGCAGTTTCTACGAGCAGTACTTC.

This clonotype was seen only a few times. The V gene is TRBV12-3 or TRBV12-4, the J gene TRBJ2-1; D possibly corresponds to TRBD1 (5 bases). CDR3 length: 15 residues. With 8 bases removed from V and 1 base from J, the gap between germline ends came to 15 bases. CDR3 bases: TGTGCCAGCCTGGTGGCGCAGGGTTCCTACAATGAGCAGTTCTTC. Translated, it gives CASLVAQGSYNEQFF.

The J gene is TRBJ1-4, the V gene TRBV2, with D unresolved. Trimming shortened V by 4 bases and J by 0 bases, and 12 bases separated the two germline ends. This CDR3 is 16 amino acids long. The germline CDR1 and CDR2 sequences are SNHLY and FYNNEI. Written as DNA, the CDR3 is TGTGCCAGCAGTGGGCCTTTAATGTCAACTAATGAAAAACTGTTTTTT. Amino acids: CASSGPLMSTNEKLFF.

The sample holds many counts of this clonotype. This chain connects TRBV11-2 to TRBJ2-2; D may be TRBD2 (6 bases). The ends were cut back, 5 bases at V and 1 base at J, with 8 bases in the middle. In germline, CDR1 is SGHAT, CDR2 FQNNGV. There are 14 residues in the CDR3. In nucleotides, the CDR3 is TGTGCCAGCAGCGGGACTGGGAACACCGGGGAGCTGTTTTTT. Protein: CASSGTGNTGELFF. The full variable domain, with the rest looked up from reference TRBV11-2 and TRBJ2-2, is EAGVAQSPRYKIIEKRQSVAFWCNPISGHATLYWYQQILGQGPKLLIQFQNNGVVDDSQLPKDRFSAERLKGVDSTLKIQPAKLEDSAVYLCASSGTGNTGELFFGEGSRLTVL.

There are many counts of this clonotype. J is TRBJ2-1 and V is TRBV12-3 or TRBV12-4; 8 bases line up with TRBD2. V was pared by 6 bases and J by 3 bases, with 7 bases of the junction left unmatched. The CDR3 has 15 amino acids. CDR3 nucleotide sequence: TGTGCCAGCAGGAGAGCGGGAGTTAACTACAATGAGCAGTTCTTC. It encodes CASRRAGVNYNEQFF.

The gene calls are TRBV12-3 or TRBV12-4 and TRBJ1-1; possibly TRBD1 for D (5 bases). V lost 5 bases and J 4 bases, leaving 14 bases between the germline ends. The CDR3 loop spans 14 amino acids. CDR3 residues: CASSPVRDRTEAFF. DNA for the CDR3: TGTGCCAGCAGTCCTGTCCGGGACCGCACTGAAGCTTTCTTT.

The V and J genes are TRBV29-1 and TRBJ2-3, with D perhaps TRBD2 (5 bases). The germline V gene has CDR1 SQVTM and CDR2 ANQGSEA. The CDR3 contains 15 residues. Between the trimmed V and J ends, which lost 2 bases and 0 bases, there was a span of 12 bases. This CDR3 is CSVESGRTSTDTQYF. In DNA form, the CDR3 reads TGCAGCGTTGAATCGGGCAGGACTAGCACAGATACGCAGTATTTT.

The chain joins TRBV28 to TRBJ2-4; D not certain. This CDR3 has 11 amino acids. V was cut by 5 bases and J by 7 bases, with 6 bases left in between. Germline V CDR1 and CDR2: MDHEN, SYDVKM. The CDR3 DNA follows: TGTGCCAGCAGTACTTTGAACATTCAGTACTTC. Translating it yields CASSTLNIQYF.

This clonotype was seen only a few times. This rearrangement joins TRBV15 to TRBJ1-1, with D perhaps TRBD1 (6 bases). Trimming shortened V by 3 bases and J by 0 bases, and 8 bases separated the two germline ends. The germline V gene has CDR1 LNHNV and CDR2 YYDKDF (reference sequence). The CDR3 is 14 residues long. The DNA of the CDR3 is TGTGCCACCAGCAGTGGGGGGCTGAACACTGAAGCTTTCTTT. Translating gives CATSSGGLNTEAFF.

This clonotype was observed a handful of times. The chain joins TRBV12-3 or TRBV12-4 to TRBJ2-7, with 12 bases matching TRBD2. The CDR3 runs 17 residues. V was clipped by 1 base and J by 0 bases; unmatched bases: 4. The CDR3, as DNA: TGTGCCAGCAGTTTAGGGACTAGCGGGACGAGCTCCTACGAGCAGTACTTC. It encodes CASSLGTSGTSSYEQYF.

A few counts support this clonotype. The chain joins TRBV5-1 to TRBJ1-6, with D perhaps TRBD1 (6 bases). Germline assignment: CDR1 SGHRS and CDR2 YFSETQ. V lost 0 bases and J lost 7, with 14 bases in between. The CDR3 spans 16 residues. The DNA for the CDR3 is TGCGCCAGCAGCTTGGACAGGGCACTAACAAATTCACCCCTCCACTTT. Protein product: CASSLDRALTNSPLHF.

This clonotype has a handful of counts. The chain is built from TRBV24-1 and TRBJ1-1; D is possibly TRBD1 (5 bases). The V and J ends lost 3 bases and 7 bases respectively, with 11 bases between them. This CDR3 contains 13 residues. CDR1 is KGHDR, CDR2 SFDVKD, per germline. This CDR3 reads CATSDPTGNEAFF. The CDR3 DNA follows: TGTGCCACCAGTGATCCTACAGGTAATGAAGCTTTCTTT.

The chain has TRBV28 and TRBJ2-7, with 7 nucleotides matching TRBD1. V trimming: 1 base; J trimming: 7 bases; junction bases outside the gene matches: 7. CDR1 and CDR2 (germline): MDHEN, SYDVKM. This CDR3 is 14 amino acids long. CDR3 DNA: TGTGCCAGCAGTTTATCGGACAGGTCTACGGAGCAGTACTTC. Its translation: CASSLSDRSTEQYF.

At least ten counts were recorded for this clonotype. The genes are TRBV25-1 and TRBJ1-1; maybe TRBD1 (6 bases). V lost 3 bases and J lost 7, with 15 bases in between. The germline V gene encodes CDR1 MGHDK and CDR2 SYGVNS. The CDR3 is 14 amino acids. The CDR3: CASSEDRLAREAFF. CDR3 DNA sequence: TGTGCCAGCAGTGAGGACAGACTCGCCCGTGAAGCTTTCTTT.

This clonotype was recorded many times. The rearrangement joins TRBV6-1 to TRBJ1-1; possible D gene TRBD1, 5 bases. The CDR3 is made up of 16 amino acids. CDR1 and CDR2 (germline): MNHNS, SASEGT. Trimming removed 4 bases from V and 0 bases from J, with 15 bases in between. The CDR3 spells CASSGAGGLLNTEAFF. The DNA of the CDR3 is TGTGCCAGCAGTGGTGCCGGGGGACTTCTGAACACTGAAGCTTTCTTT.

This clonotype came up a few times. In DNA form, the CDR3 reads TGTGCCAGCAGTCCCCAACAGGGCTCCTCTGGAAACACCATATATTTT. It specifies CASSPQQGSSGNTIYF. V and J are TRBV12-3 or TRBV12-4 and TRBJ1-3, with a weak D call TRBD1 (6 bases). CDR3 length: 16 residues. V gave up 5 bases and J gave up 0 bases, with 14 bases separating them.

This clonotype was counted only a few times. V gene TRBV4-2 combines with J gene TRBJ2-3; TRBD2 agrees at 7 bases. The germline V gene has CDR1 LGHNA and CDR2 YNFKEQ. The CDR3 contains 14 residues. With 3 bases clipped from V and 2 bases from J, the junction kept 2 bases outside the gene matches. Here the CDR3 reads CASSQSGNTDTQYF. For the CDR3, the DNA is TGTGCCAGCAGCCAGAGCGGGAACACAGATACGCAGTATTTT.

This clonotype was picked up many times. The chain is built from TRBV3-1 and TRBJ2-7; D unresolved. This CDR3 region has 11 residues. Deletions cut 3 bases from V and 4 bases from J, with 4 bases between. CDR1 LGHDT and CDR2 YNNKEL come from the germline V gene (reference sequence). CDR3 loop: CASSQQYEQYF. The CDR3 region has the DNA TGTGCCAGCAGCCAGCAGTACGAGCAGTACTTC.

This chain links TRBV5-1 with TRBJ2-5, with 14 bases lining up with TRBD2. The CDR3 runs to 18 residues. Germline V gene sequence: CDR1 SGHRS, CDR2 YFSETQ. Trimming removed 3 bases from V and 3 bases from J; junction bases left unmatched: 10. This chain's CDR3 is CASSSAGLAGDLKETQYF. CDR3 DNA sequence: TGCGCCAGCAGCTCGGCGGGACTAGCGGGAGACTTGAAAGAGACCCAGTACTTC. The variable domain in full, completed from reference TRBV5-1 and TRBJ2-5, reads KAGVTQTPRYLIKTRGQQVTLSCSPISGHRSVSWYQQTPGQGLQFLFEYFSETQRNKGNFPGRFSGRQFSNSRSEMNVSTLELGDSALYLCASSSAGLAGDLKETQYFGPGTRLLVL.

In this sample, this clonotype turned up many times. The chain carries TRBV7-8 and TRBJ1-5; D is unresolved. The V gene lost 1 base and the J gene lost 9 bases, with 16 bases spanning the gap. Germline V CDR1 and CDR2: SGHVS, FQNEAQ. This CDR3 spans 15 amino acids. The CDR3 DNA reads TGTGCCAGCAGCTTAGGCCGGGCCGTGGGTGGGCCCCAGCATTTT. The encoded protein is CASSLGRAVGGPQHF.

This clonotype came up many times. The V and J genes are TRBV20-1 and TRBJ2-1, with 14 bases lining up with TRBD2. CDR3 size: 12 residues. Germline V gene lookup returns CDR1 DFQATT and CDR2 SNEGSKA (reference sequence). V trimming: 7 bases; J trimming: 7 bases; junction bases outside the gene matches: 0. The CDR3: CSGLAGGNEQFF. CDR3 DNA: TGCAGTGGACTAGCGGGGGGGAATGAGCAGTTCTTC.

A few counts support this clonotype. J is TRBJ2-7 and V is TRBV5-1; 13 bases agree with TRBD2. Germline CDR1 reads SGHRS; CDR2 reads YFSETQ. The V and J ends lost 0 bases and 11 bases, in that order; junction bases with no gene match: 11. This CDR3 has 16 residues. The DNA of the CDR3 is TGCGCCAGCAGCTTGGCCGAAGGACTAGCGGGAGAGGATAAGTACTTC. As protein: CASSLAEGLAGEDKYF.

V gene TRBV12-3 or TRBV12-4 combines with J gene TRBJ2-3; 12 bases are a match to TRBD2. This CDR3 contains 16 residues. After removal of 6 bases from V and 5 bases from J, the junction contained 9 bases not matched to a gene. The DNA for the CDR3 is TGTGCCAGCAGACTACGGACTAGCGGGGCGATAGATACGCAGTATTTT. Its translation: CASRLRTSGAIDTQYF.

This clonotype was counted at least ten times. The CDR3 region has the DNA TGTGCCAGCAGCCAGGGTCCCGAAAAACTGTTTTTT. The encoded protein is CASSQGPEKLFF. The chain links TRBV3-1 to TRBJ1-4; D gene unclear. The CDR3 sequence is 12 residues long. Germline-derived CDR1 and CDR2 are LGHDT and YNNKEL (reference sequence). The germline V and J ends were trimmed by 3 bases and 8 bases, with 7 bases remaining between them.

The chain combines TRBV7-9 with TRBJ2-3; TRBD1 is a possible D gene (6 bases). Germline CDR1 SEHNR, CDR2 FQNEAQ (reference sequence). The CDR3 extends over 17 amino acids. V was shortened by 2 bases and J by 3 bases, with 18 bases between the two germline ends. The chain's CDR3 is CASSLLLTGQGTDTQYF. CDR3 in DNA: TGTGCCAGCAGCTTATTGCTGACAGGCCAGGGAACAGATACGCAGTATTTT.

The chain uses TRBV10-3 and TRBJ2-2; 10 nucleotides match TRBD2. The CDR3 has 16 residues. The germline V gene encodes CDR1 ENHRY and CDR2 SYGVKD. V shed 11 bases and J 1 base; nucleotides not matched to a gene: 10. The CDR3 DNA reads as TGTGCCTCCGCCGGGACTAGCGCTAAGAACACCGGGGAGCTGTTTTTT. This encodes CASAGTSAKNTGELFF.